This T cell receptor beta chain was captured by sequencing in a study of T cell responses to AZD1222 COVID-19 vaccine. Notes on the study in general: No day 14 peak samples; only post-peak repertoires were characterized. AZD1222 recipients seropositive at baseline numbered only six.

The V gene's germline CDR1 is GTSNPN and CDR2 SVGIG (reference sequence). The junction had 7 bases not matched to a gene; V was cut back by 0 bases and J by 4 bases. The CDR3 covers 15 residues. Comments on this clone: The antigen is undetermined.

Repertoires were generated with immunoSEQ multiplex PCR, while TCRdb's copy carries only in-frame clones and drops some. The data hold 90,000 to 100,000 clones, with roughly 80% observed a single time. This specimen consisted of peripheral blood, obtained 28 days after the second AZD1222 dose. The rearrangement links TRBV30 to TRBJ2-5; 8 bases are a match to TRBD1. The receptor comes from an adult who received the AZD1222 COVID-19 vaccine. In nucleotides, the CDR3 is TGTGCCTGGAGTGTACTCCAGGGGGCTGGAGAGACCCAGTACTTC. Its protein is CAWSVLQGAGETQYF.